Each of the 27 T cell receptor beta chains below was sequenced from the same sample in a study of shared clonotypes between healthy human individuals. TCRdb's table, derived via immunoSEQ multiplex PCR, lists solely in-frame clones and lacks some. The sample yields approximately 340,000 clones, roughly 80% seen once. Material for sequencing was memory CD4+ T cells sorted from blood. Noted subset: CD45RA-negative fraction. All receptors come from a young man in good health.

The chain is built from TRBV11-3 and TRBJ2-3, with 7 bases lining up with TRBD2. There are 16 residues in the CDR3. With 0 bases clipped from V and 4 bases from J, the junction kept 7 bases outside the gene matches. Germline V gene lookup returns CDR1 SGHNT and CDR2 YENEEA. CDR3 region: CASSLEWREFPDTQYF. DNA of the CDR3: TGTGCCAGCAGCTTAGAGTGGCGGGAGTTCCCAGATACGCAGTATTTT.

The gene calls are TRBV30 and TRBJ2-1; possible D gene TRBD1, 6 bases. Germline V gene data show CDR1 as GTSNPN and CDR2 as SVGIG (reference sequence). Trimming took 0 bases from V and 2 from J, leaving 14 bases between them. The length of the CDR3 is 16 residues. CDR3 sequence reads: CAWSVGNRATYNEQFF. CDR3 DNA: TGTGCCTGGAGTGTTGGCAACAGGGCAACCTACAATGAGCAGTTCTTC.

The chain couples TRBV6-1 to TRBJ2-3; D call uncertain. V lost 7 bases, J lost 1 base, and 9 bases lay in between. Germline V gene data show CDR1 as MNHNS and CDR2 as SASEGT. This CDR3 contains 13 residues. The CDR3 reads CASKSSRTDTQYF. The CDR3 DNA follows: TGTGCCAGCAAGTCGAGCCGCACAGATACGCAGTATTTT.

This chain uses TRBV4-3 with TRBJ2-2; perhaps TRBD1 as D (5 bases). Between the trimmed V and J ends, which lost 0 bases and 1 base, there was a span of 9 bases. This CDR3 has 16 amino acids. The germline CDR1 and CDR2 sequences are LGHNA and YSLEER. CDR3 coding DNA: TGCGCCAGCAGCCAAGAGGGCAGGGAGAACACCGGGGAGCTGTTTTTT. Protein: CASSQEGRENTGELFF.

The chain recombines TRBV5-4 with TRBJ2-3; 7 nucleotides agree with TRBD1. With 4 bases clipped from V and 5 bases from J, the junction kept 4 bases outside the gene matches. Germline CDR1 SGHNT, CDR2 YYREEE (reference sequence). The CDR3 consists of 13 residues. The CDR3 loop reads CASSLDREDTQYF. In nucleotides, the CDR3 is TGTGCCAGCAGCCTTGACAGGGAAGATACGCAGTATTTT.

V and J are TRBV5-8 and TRBJ1-1; 9 bases are a match to TRBD1. The CDR3 sequence is 16 residues long. Germline values: CDR1 SGHTS, CDR2 YDEGEE. Germline trimming cut 0 bases from V and 2 bases from J; bases unmatched to any gene: 5. CDR3 sequence: CASSLETGQGNTEAFF. CDR3 bases: TGTGCCAGCAGCTTGGAAACGGGACAGGGAAACACTGAAGCTTTCTTT.

This chain connects TRBV7-8 to TRBJ2-6; possible D gene TRBD1, 5 bases. CDR1 is SGHVS, CDR2 FQNEAQ, per germline. Trimming stripped 0 bases from V and 0 bases from J, with 15 bases between. This CDR3 has 19 residues. CDR3 protein: CASSLAPIIRGSGANVLTF. In nucleotides, the CDR3 is TGTGCCAGCAGCTTAGCGCCGATCATAAGGGGCTCTGGGGCCAACGTCCTGACTTTC.

This clone has a handful of counts. This rearrangement joins TRBV6-1 to TRBJ1-4; 9 positions agree with TRBD1. V gave up 2 bases and J gave up 6 bases; unmatched junction bases: 4. The germline V gene encodes CDR1 MNHNS and CDR2 SASEGT. CDR3 size: 15 residues. The CDR3 bases are TGTGCCAGCAGTGAACAGGGACAGGGATATGAAAAACTGTTTTTT. Translating gives CASSEQGQGYEKLFF.

The chain carries TRBV5-1 and TRBJ2-5; 8 nucleotides match TRBD1. Trimming cost V 4 bases and J 3 bases; bases outside gene matches: 5. This CDR3 is 14 amino acids long. CDR1 SGHRS and CDR2 YFSETQ come from the germline V gene. This CDR3 reads CASSGGQGEETQYF. The CDR3, as DNA: TGCGCCAGCAGCGGAGGACAGGGAGAAGAGACCCAGTACTTC.

J is TRBJ2-7 and V is TRBV2, with D unresolved. Trimming shortened V by 6 bases and J by 2 bases, and 8 bases separated the two germline ends. The length of the CDR3 is 12 residues. In germline, CDR1 is SNHLY, CDR2 FYNNEI. The CDR3 DNA follows: TGTGCCAGCAGGGATGACGCCTACGAGCAGTACTTC. Encoded protein: CASRDDAYEQYF.

The gene calls are TRBV11-2 and TRBJ2-1; D gene ambiguous. Germline V gives CDR1 SGHAT, CDR2 FQNNGV. This CDR3 is 11 amino acids long. V lost 1 base and J 10 bases, leaving 5 bases between the germline ends. The CDR3 sequence is CASSLVREQFF. Written as DNA, the CDR3 is TGTGCCAGCAGCTTAGTGCGGGAGCAGTTCTTC.

The rearrangement joins TRBV27 to TRBJ2-7; TRBD2 agrees at 11 bases. CDR1 is MNHEY, CDR2 SMNVEV, per germline (reference sequence). This CDR3 has 16 residues. Trimming at V came to 7 bases and at J to 5 bases, leaving 13 bases not matched to a gene. The chain's CDR3 is CASTLETGLAVNEQYF. CDR3 coding DNA: TGTGCCAGCACCCTCGAGACGGGACTAGCGGTCAACGAGCAGTACTTC.

The rearrangement uses TRBV10-3 and TRBJ2-3; 8 bases fit TRBD2. This CDR3 region has 14 residues. Trimming at V came to 8 bases and at J to 2 bases, leaving 6 bases not matched to a gene. From germline, CDR1 is ENHRY and CDR2 SYGVKD. CDR3 amino acids: CAIGGGRITDTQYF. CDR3 DNA sequence: TGTGCCATCGGGGGCGGGAGGATCACAGATACGCAGTATTTT.

CDR3 sequence reads: CSVEGQQYGYTF. The CDR3 DNA sequence: TGCAGCGTTGAAGGGCAGCAGTATGGCTACACCTTC. J is TRBJ1-2 and V is TRBV29-1; D gene unclear. The CDR3 contains 12 residues. CDR1 is SQVTM, CDR2 ANQGSEA, per germline. Trimming took off 1 base at V and 5 bases at J, with 8 bases between the two ends.

This clone was seen many times. The V call is TRBV19, the J call TRBJ1-2; 10 bases align to TRBD1. This CDR3 spans 14 amino acids. The trim removed 3 bases at V and 4 bases at J, leaving 2 bases unmatched. Germline CDR1 reads LNHDA; CDR2 reads SQIVND (reference sequence). The DNA for the CDR3 is TGTGCCAGTAGTATCGACAGGGGGCCCTATGGCTACACCTTC. Translating it yields CASSIDRGPYGYTF.

The V gene is TRBV9, the J gene TRBJ2-7; TRBD2 matches 7 bases. Trimming took 0 bases from V and 3 from J; bases not matched to a gene: 6. This CDR3 has 15 amino acids. Germline V gene sequence: CDR1 SGDLS, CDR2 YYNGEE. The CDR3 spells CASSVEAGSVYEQYF. As DNA, the CDR3 is TGTGCCAGCAGCGTAGAAGCGGGAAGCGTCTACGAGCAGTACTTC.

V usage is TRBV7-2 and J usage is TRBJ2-7; weak D call: TRBD2 (5 bases). Deletions cut 4 bases from V and 6 bases from J, with 16 bases between. The CDR3 runs to 14 residues. Germline V gene sequence: CDR1 SGHTA, CDR2 FQGNSA. Written as DNA, the CDR3 is TGTGCCAGCAGCTCCCGCCTCACTAGTAGCGAGCAGTACTTC. This translates into CASSSRLTSSEQYF.

This clone was found once. This chain uses TRBV18 with TRBJ2-7; D is undetermined. Trimming removed 3 bases from V and 0 bases from J, with 12 bases in between. The CDR3 runs to 15 residues. Per germline, CDR1 KGHSH and CDR2 LQKENI. CDR3 nucleotide sequence: TGTGCCAGCTCACCCCAGGCCTATAGCTCCTACGAGCAGTACTTC. Translating it yields CASSPQAYSSYEQYF.

This clone has at least ten counts. The gene calls are TRBV25-1 and TRBJ1-2; D gene unclear. V was clipped by 4 bases and J by 4 bases, with 10 bases between them. This CDR3 is 13 amino acids long. Per germline, CDR1 MGHDK and CDR2 SYGVNS. CDR3 nucleotide sequence: TGTGCCAGCAGTGTTTACCTCTCCTATGGCTACACCTTC. Translated, it gives CASSVYLSYGYTF.

This chain connects TRBV7-9 to TRBJ2-3; D unclear. V lost 1 base to trimming and J lost 0 bases, with 8 bases between them. The CDR3 is 15 amino acids. Germline-derived CDR1 and CDR2 are SEHNR and FQNEAQ (reference sequence). The CDR3 DNA sequence: TGTGCCAGCAGCTTAGTGGGAAGTAGCACAGATACGCAGTATTTT. It codes for CASSLVGSSTDTQYF.

This sequence joins TRBV5-4 and TRBJ2-7; 12 bases align to TRBD1. This CDR3 contains 15 residues. Germline lookup yields CDR1 SGHNT and CDR2 YYREEE (reference sequence). V lost 4 bases, J lost 7 bases, and 9 bases stayed unmatched. In DNA, the CDR3 is TGTGCCAGCAGCCACCGGGGACAGGGGGCGGGTGAGCAGTACTTC. Its translation is CASSHRGQGAGEQYF.

This chain uses TRBV29-1 with TRBJ1-2, with 7 nucleotides matching TRBD1. The CDR3 is made up of 13 amino acids. The junction had 8 bases not matched to a gene; V was cut back by 7 bases and J by 3 bases. Germline assignment: CDR1 SQVTM and CDR2 ANQGSEA. CDR3 protein: CSAQAGTDYGYTF. The CDR3, as DNA: TGCAGCGCCCAAGCCGGGACAGACTATGGCTACACCTTC.

This clone turned up a few times. The V call is TRBV20-1, the J call TRBJ2-3, with a tentative D call TRBD2 (5 bases). CDR1 and CDR2 from the germline V gene are DFQATT and SNEGSKA (reference sequence). The germline V and J ends were trimmed by 7 bases and 2 bases, with 7 bases remaining between them. The CDR3 runs 11 residues. CDR3: CSGGNTDTQYF. The DNA for the CDR3 is TGCAGTGGAGGGAACACAGATACGCAGTATTTT.

The rearrangement links TRBV6-1 to TRBJ2-7; 8 positions agree with TRBD1. CDR1 is MNHNS, CDR2 SASEGT, per germline. Unmatched junction bases numbered 6, after V lost 2 bases and J lost 3 bases. The CDR3 consists of 15 residues. The CDR3 coding sequence is TGTGCCAGCAGTGAAACCGACAGGGGAGGCTACGAGCAGTACTTC. It encodes CASSETDRGGYEQYF.

The chain combines TRBV6-5 with TRBJ1-2, with D tentatively TRBD1 (5 bases). The CDR3 consists of 14 residues. Germline V gene sequence: CDR1 MNHEY, CDR2 SVGAGI. V was cut by 7 bases and J by 4 bases, with 16 bases left in between. The CDR3 coding sequence is TGTGCCAGCACCCCCCAGGGAAAGGGCTATGGCTACACCTTC. Encoded protein: CASTPQGKGYGYTF.

This clone was detected only a few times. The gene calls are TRBV6-1 and TRBJ1-2, with 8 bases that match TRBD1. V lost 4 bases to trimming and J lost 4 bases; unmatched junction nucleotides: 8. CDR1 and CDR2 from the germline V gene are MNHNS and SASEGT. There are 15 residues in the CDR3. CDR3 sequence: CASSGHRGGPYGYTF. As DNA, the CDR3 is TGTGCCAGCAGTGGACACAGGGGGGGCCCCTATGGCTACACCTTC.

The V and J genes are TRBV5-5 and TRBJ1-1; a weak D match, TRBD1 (5 bases). CDR1 is SGHKS, CDR2 YYEKEE, per germline (reference sequence). CDR3 size: 16 residues. With 4 bases removed from V and 0 bases from J, the gap between germline ends came to 16 bases. The CDR3 spells CASSAPLGVMNTEAFF. The CDR3 DNA reads as TGTGCCAGCAGCGCCCCACTGGGGGTGATGAACACTGAAGCTTTCTTT.